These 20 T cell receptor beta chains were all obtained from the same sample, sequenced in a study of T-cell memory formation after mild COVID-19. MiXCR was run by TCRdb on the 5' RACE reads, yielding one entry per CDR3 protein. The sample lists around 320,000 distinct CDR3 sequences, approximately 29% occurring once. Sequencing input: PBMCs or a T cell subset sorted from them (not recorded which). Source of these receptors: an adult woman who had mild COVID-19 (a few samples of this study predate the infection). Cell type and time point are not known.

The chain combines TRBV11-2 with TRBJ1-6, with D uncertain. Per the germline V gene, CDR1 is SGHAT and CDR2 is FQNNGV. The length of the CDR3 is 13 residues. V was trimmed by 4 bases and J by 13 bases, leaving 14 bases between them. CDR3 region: CASSSRLQLPLHF. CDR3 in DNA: TGTGCCAGCAGCTCGAGACTTCAGCTCCCCCTCCACTTT.

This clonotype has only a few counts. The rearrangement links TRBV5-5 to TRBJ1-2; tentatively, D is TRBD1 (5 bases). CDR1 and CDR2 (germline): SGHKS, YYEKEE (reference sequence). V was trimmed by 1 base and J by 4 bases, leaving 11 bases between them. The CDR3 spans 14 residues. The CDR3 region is CASSLRTMSYGYTF. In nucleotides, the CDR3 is TGTGCCAGCAGCTTGAGGACAATGAGCTATGGCTACACCTTC.

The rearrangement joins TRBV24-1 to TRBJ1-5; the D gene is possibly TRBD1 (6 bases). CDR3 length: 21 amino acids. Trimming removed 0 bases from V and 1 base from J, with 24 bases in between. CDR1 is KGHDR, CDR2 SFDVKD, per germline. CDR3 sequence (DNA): TGTGCCACCAGTGATTTGCCACAACGGAAAATACAGGGAAGGAGCAATCAGCCCCAGCATTTT. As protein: CATSDLPQRKIQGRSNQPQHF.

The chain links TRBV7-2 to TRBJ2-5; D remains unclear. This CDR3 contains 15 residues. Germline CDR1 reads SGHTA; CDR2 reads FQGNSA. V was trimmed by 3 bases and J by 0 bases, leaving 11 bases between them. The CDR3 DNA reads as TGTGCCAGCAGCTTCCCGCAGGCGTACCAAGAGACCCAGTACTTC. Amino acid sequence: CASSFPQAYQETQYF.

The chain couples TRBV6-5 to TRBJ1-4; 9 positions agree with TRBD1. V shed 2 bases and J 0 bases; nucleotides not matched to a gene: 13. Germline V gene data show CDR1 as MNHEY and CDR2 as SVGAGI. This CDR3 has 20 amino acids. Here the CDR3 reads CASSYRSGTGIATTNEKLFF. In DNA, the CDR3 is TGTGCCAGCAGTTACCGCTCCGGGACAGGGATAGCCACAACTAATGAAAAACTGTTTTTT.

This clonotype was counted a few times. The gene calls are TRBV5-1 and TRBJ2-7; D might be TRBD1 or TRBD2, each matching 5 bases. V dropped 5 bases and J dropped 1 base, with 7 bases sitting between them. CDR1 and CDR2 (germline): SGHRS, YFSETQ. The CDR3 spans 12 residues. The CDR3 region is CASRGESYEQYF. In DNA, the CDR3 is TGCGCCAGCAGGGGGGAGTCCTACGAGCAGTACTTC.

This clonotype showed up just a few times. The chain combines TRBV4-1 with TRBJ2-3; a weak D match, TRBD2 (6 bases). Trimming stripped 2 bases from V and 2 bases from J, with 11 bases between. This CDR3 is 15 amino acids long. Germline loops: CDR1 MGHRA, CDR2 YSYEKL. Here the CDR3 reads CASSQRGADTDTQYF. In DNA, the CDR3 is TGCGCCAGCAGCCAACGCGGGGCCGACACAGATACGCAGTATTTT.

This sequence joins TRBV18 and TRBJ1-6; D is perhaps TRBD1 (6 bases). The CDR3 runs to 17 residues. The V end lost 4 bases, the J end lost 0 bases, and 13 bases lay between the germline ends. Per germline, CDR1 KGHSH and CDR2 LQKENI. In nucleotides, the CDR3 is TGTGCCAGCTCACGAGCACAGGGAAACTCCTATAATTCACCCCTCCACTTT. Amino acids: CASSRAQGNSYNSPLHF.

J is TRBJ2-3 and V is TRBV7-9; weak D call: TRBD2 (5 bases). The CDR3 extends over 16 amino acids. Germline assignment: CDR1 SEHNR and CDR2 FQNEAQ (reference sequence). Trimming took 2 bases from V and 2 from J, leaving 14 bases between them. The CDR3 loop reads CASSLLPGGLTDTQYF. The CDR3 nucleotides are TGTGCCAGCAGCTTACTCCCTGGCGGACTCACAGATACGCAGTATTTT.

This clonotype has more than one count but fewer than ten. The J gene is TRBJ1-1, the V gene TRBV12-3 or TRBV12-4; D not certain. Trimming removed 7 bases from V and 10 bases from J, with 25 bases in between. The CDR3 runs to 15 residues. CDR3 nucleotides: TGTGCCAGCAATCCCAACGGAGTACTCTCTCAAGGAGCTTTCTTT. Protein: CASNPNGVLSQGAFF.

The CDR3 protein is CASSTWGGMANREQFF. The CDR3 DNA follows: TGTGCCAGCAGCACCTGGGGGGGAATGGCGAACCGTGAGCAGTTCTTC. The chain combines TRBV7-3 with TRBJ2-1; 7 nucleotides align to TRBD2. This CDR3 is built from 16 residues. J was trimmed by 9 bases and V by 5 bases; bases with no gene match: 16. Germline lookup yields CDR1 SGHTA and CDR2 FQGTGA.

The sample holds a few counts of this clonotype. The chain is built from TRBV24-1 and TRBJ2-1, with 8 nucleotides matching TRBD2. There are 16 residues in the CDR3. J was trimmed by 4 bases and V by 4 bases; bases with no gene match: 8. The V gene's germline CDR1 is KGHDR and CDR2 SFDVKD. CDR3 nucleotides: TGTGCCACCAGTGAGTGGACTAGCCGAGGGTACAATGAGCAGTTCTTC. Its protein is CATSEWTSRGYNEQFF.

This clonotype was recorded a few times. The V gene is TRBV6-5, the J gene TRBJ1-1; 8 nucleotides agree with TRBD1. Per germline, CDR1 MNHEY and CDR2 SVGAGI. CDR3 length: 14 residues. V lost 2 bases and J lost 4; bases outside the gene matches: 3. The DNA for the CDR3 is TGTGCCAGCAGTTACGGGGACAGGCCCACTGAAGCTTTCTTT. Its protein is CASSYGDRPTEAFF.

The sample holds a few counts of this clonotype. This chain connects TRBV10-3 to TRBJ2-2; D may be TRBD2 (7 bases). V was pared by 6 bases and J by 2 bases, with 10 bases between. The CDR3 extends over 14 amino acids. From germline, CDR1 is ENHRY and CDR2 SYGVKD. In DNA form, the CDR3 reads TGTGCCATCAGGGGGGGGCCAAACACCGGGGAGCTGTTTTTT. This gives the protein CAIRGGPNTGELFF.

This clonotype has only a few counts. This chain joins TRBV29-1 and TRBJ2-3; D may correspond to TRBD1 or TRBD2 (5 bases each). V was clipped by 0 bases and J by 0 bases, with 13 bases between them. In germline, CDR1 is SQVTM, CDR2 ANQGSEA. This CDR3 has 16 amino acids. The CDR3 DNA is TGCAGCGTTGAAGATTATGGGGACCCTAGCACAGATACGCAGTATTTT. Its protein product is CSVEDYGDPSTDTQYF.

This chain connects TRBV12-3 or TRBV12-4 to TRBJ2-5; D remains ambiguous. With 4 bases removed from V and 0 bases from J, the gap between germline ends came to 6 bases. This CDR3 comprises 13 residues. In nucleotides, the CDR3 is TGTGCCAGCAGTTATGAGTACCAAGAGACCCAGTACTTC. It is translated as CASSYEYQETQYF.

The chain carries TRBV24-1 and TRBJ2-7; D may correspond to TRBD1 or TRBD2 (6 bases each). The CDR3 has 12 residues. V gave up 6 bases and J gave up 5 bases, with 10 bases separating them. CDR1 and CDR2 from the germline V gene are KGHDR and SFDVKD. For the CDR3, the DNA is TGTGCCACCAGTCCCGGGGGCAACGAGCAGTACTTC. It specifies CATSPGGNEQYF.

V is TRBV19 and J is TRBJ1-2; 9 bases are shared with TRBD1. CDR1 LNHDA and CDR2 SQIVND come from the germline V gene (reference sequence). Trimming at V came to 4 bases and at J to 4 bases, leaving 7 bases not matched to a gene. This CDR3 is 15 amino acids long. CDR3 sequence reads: CASSRDRDRAYGYTF. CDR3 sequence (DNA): TGTGCCAGTAGTAGAGACCGGGACAGGGCCTATGGCTACACCTTC.

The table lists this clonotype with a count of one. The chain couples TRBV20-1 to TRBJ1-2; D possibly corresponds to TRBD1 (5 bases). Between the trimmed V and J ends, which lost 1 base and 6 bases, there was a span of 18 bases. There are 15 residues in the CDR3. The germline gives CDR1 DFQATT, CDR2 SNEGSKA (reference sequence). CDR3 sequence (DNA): TGCAGTGCTAGAGGGGACTGGGGGGTTCAAGATGGCTACACCTTC. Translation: CSARGDWGVQDGYTF.

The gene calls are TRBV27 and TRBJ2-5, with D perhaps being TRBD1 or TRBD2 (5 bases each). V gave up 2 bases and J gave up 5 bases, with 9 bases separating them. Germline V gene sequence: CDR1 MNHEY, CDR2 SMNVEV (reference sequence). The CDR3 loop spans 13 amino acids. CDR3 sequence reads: CASSLAWGETQYF. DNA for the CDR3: TGTGCCAGCAGTTTAGCGTGGGGGGAGACCCAGTACTTC.